Listed here are 21 T cell receptor beta chains from one sample, sequenced in a study of molecular identifiers for immune sequencing clone quantification. TCRdb re-analysed the PCR reads in MiXCR, keeping a single row per CDR3 protein. The sample lists approximately 54,000 distinct CDR3 sequences, around 25% occurring once. The sample was naive CD8+ T cells from blood, with Jurkat cell RNA spiked in. Regarding subset: FACS-sorted CD8+CD4-CCR7+CD45RA+ naive T cells. Every receptor here comes from a human donor in good health. Some libraries in this study had Jurkat cell RNA spiked in.

V and J are TRBV11-1 and TRBJ1-2; no firm D call. Germline-derived CDR1 and CDR2 are SGHAT and FQDESV (reference sequence). With 5 bases removed from V and 4 bases from J, the gap between germline ends came to 11 bases. The CDR3 runs to 13 residues. CDR3 coding DNA: TGTGCCAGCAGCCCAGACATTAGCTATGGCTACACCTTC. Translating it yields CASSPDISYGYTF.

V and J are TRBV29-1 and TRBJ2-3, with D perhaps assigned TRBD1 or TRBD2 (5 bases each). Germline CDR1 SQVTM, CDR2 ANQGSEA. The CDR3 length is 15 residues. Trimming took 3 bases from V and 0 from J, leaving 13 bases between them. Here the CDR3 DNA reads TGCAGCGTTGAGTGGGGGTTTCCTAGCACAGATACGCAGTATTTT. Residues: CSVEWGFPSTDTQYF.

In its sample, this clonotype was seen many times. The chain is built from TRBV7-2 and TRBJ1-6; D is undetermined. The V end lost 1 base, the J end lost 9 bases, and 10 bases lay between the germline ends. This CDR3 is 14 amino acids long. The germline V gene has CDR1 SGHTA and CDR2 FQGNSA. This CDR3 is CASSLVPTFSPLHF. CDR3 nucleotide sequence: TGTGCCAGCAGCTTAGTTCCAACATTTTCACCCCTCCACTTT.

The table lists this clonotype with many counts. V and J are TRBV5-1 and TRBJ2-3, with D maybe TRBD1 (6 bases). Per germline, CDR1 SGHRS and CDR2 YFSETQ. There are 18 residues in the CDR3. V was trimmed by 2 bases and J by 3 bases, leaving 22 bases between them. The CDR3 DNA sequence: TGCGCCAGCAGCTTCAGACAGGTTCCCCTCCCCGGGACAGATACGCAGTATTTT. As protein: CASSFRQVPLPGTDTQYF.

This clonotype was observed at least ten times. V usage is TRBV6-5 and J usage is TRBJ2-3; 11 bases are shared with TRBD2. CDR3 length equals 18 residues. V trimming: 0 bases; J trimming: 6 bases; junction bases outside the gene matches: 11. Germline-derived CDR1 and CDR2 are MNHEY and SVGAGI. The CDR3 loop reads CASSYSNLLAGAGDTQYF. DNA of the CDR3: TGTGCCAGCAGTTACTCCAATTTACTAGCGGGAGCAGGGGATACGCAGTATTTT.

This clonotype was recorded at least ten times. The chain is built from TRBV6-2 or TRBV6-3 and TRBJ1-5, with no clear D. This CDR3 is built from 14 residues. The V end was cut by 2 bases, the J end by 1 base, with 6 bases between. Germline V gene data show CDR1 as MNHEY and CDR2 as SVGEGT. The CDR3 is CASSYTRSNQPQHF. The CDR3 DNA reads TGTGCCAGCAGTTACACCAGGAGCAATCAGCCCCAGCATTTT.

This clonotype was found many times. V gene TRBV5-1 combines with J gene TRBJ2-3; D possibly corresponds to TRBD2 (6 bases). Germline lookup yields CDR1 SGHRS and CDR2 YFSETQ. The CDR3 spans 14 residues. V was cut by 4 bases and J by 2 bases, with 11 bases left in between. CDR3 amino acids: CASSSAGFTDTQYF. Here the CDR3 DNA reads TGCGCCAGCAGCAGCGCGGGATTCACAGATACGCAGTATTTT.

About this clonotype: This may come from a read error, since a much larger clone is one base off. The chain employs TRBV19 and TRBJ2-7, with D perhaps TRBD1 (5 bases). Germline lookup yields CDR1 LNHDA and CDR2 SQIVND (reference sequence). The CDR3 runs 14 residues. The CDR3 DNA is TGTGCCAGTAGTATGACAGAGAACTCCTACGAGCAGCACTTC. Translated: CASSMTENSYEQHF.

This clonotype was counted at least ten times. The chain has TRBV10-2 and TRBJ2-2, with TRBD2 matching 8 bases. The CDR3 loop spans 16 amino acids. After removal of 3 bases from V and 5 bases from J, the junction contained 8 bases not matched to a gene. Germline V gives CDR1 WSHSY, CDR2 SAAADI. CDR3 sequence reads: CASSDEAGGPTGELFF. The CDR3 DNA sequence: TGCGCCAGCAGTGACGAGGCGGGAGGCCCGACCGGGGAGCTGTTTTTT.

This clonotype was recorded at least ten times. The chain couples TRBV19 to TRBJ2-6; possibly TRBD1 for D (6 bases). Trimming shortened V by 10 bases and J by 1 base, and 14 bases separated the two germline ends. The V gene's germline CDR1 is LNHDA and CDR2 SQIVND (reference sequence). CDR3 length: 15 residues. CDR3: CATKEGGSGANVLTF. In nucleotides, the CDR3 is TGTGCCACCAAGGAAGGGGGTTCTGGGGCCAACGTCCTGACTTTC.

Remarks on this clonotype: An end of the junction does not agree with germline; a read error may underlie this. The CDR3, as DNA: TGTGCCAGCCGCGTAGTTGACGCCCATACCTATGGCTACACCTTC. Residues: CASRVVDAHTYGYTF. The chain carries TRBV9 and TRBJ1-2; D not resolved. Germline-derived CDR1 and CDR2 are SGDLS and YYNGEE. The CDR3 is made up of 15 amino acids. The full variable domain, in which reference TRBV9 and TRBJ1-2 provide the parts outside the CDR3, is DSGVTQTPKHLITATGQRVTLRCSPRSGDLSVYWYQQSLDQGLQFLIQYYNGEERAKGNILERFSAQQFPDLHSELNLSSLELGDSALYFCASRVVDAHTYGYTFGSGTRLTVV.

This clonotype was seen repeatedly, ten times or more. The genes are TRBV12-3 or TRBV12-4 and TRBJ2-7; D is ambiguous. The CDR3 is 14 residues long. Between the trimmed V and J ends, which lost 6 bases and 1 base, there was a span of 13 bases. The CDR3 spells CASSPSGLSYEQYF. In DNA, the CDR3 is TGTGCCAGCAGCCCTTCGGGTTTGTCCTACGAGCAGTACTTC.

Points on this clonotype: A much larger clone differs from this one at a single base, so this may be a read error. The chain uses TRBV7-2 and TRBJ2-2, with D possibly being TRBD1 or TRBD2 (5 bases each). The CDR3 spans 17 residues. Germline assignment: CDR1 SGHTA and CDR2 FQGNSA. This chain's CDR3 is CASSLAVRVANTGERFF. Written as DNA, the CDR3 is TGTGCCAGCAGCTTAGCAGTCAGGGTCGCGAACACCGGGGAGCGGTTTTTT.

This clonotype was seen a few times. The CDR3 nucleotides read TGTGCCAGCAACCCCCCCGACCGGGATGGCTACACCTTC. Translating gives CASNPPDRDGYTF. This rearrangement joins TRBV12-3 or TRBV12-4 to TRBJ1-2; D unclear. Trimming pared 7 bases from V and 6 bases from J, leaving 15 bases between. CDR3 length equals 13 residues.

The sample holds a few counts of this clonotype. V usage is TRBV12-3 or TRBV12-4 and J usage is TRBJ2-5; TRBD1 matches at 10 bases. J lost 5 bases, V lost 6 bases, and 6 bases had no gene match. The CDR3 runs 14 residues. In DNA, the CDR3 is TGTGCCAGCAGGCCGGGACAGGGGATGGAGACCCAGTACTTC. It codes for CASRPGQGMETQYF.

The rearrangement uses TRBV27 and TRBJ2-1; tentatively, D is TRBD1 or TRBD2 (6 bases each). The CDR3 sequence is 16 residues long. Per germline, CDR1 MNHEY and CDR2 SMNVEV (reference sequence). Trimming pared 3 bases from V and 8 bases from J, leaving 20 bases between. The CDR3: CASSLIMPGGWHEQFF. CDR3 nucleotides: TGTGCCAGCAGTTTGATTATGCCCGGGGGCTGGCATGAGCAGTTCTTC.

With regard to this clonotype: A much larger clone sits a single nucleotide away, making a read error possible. The CDR3 loop reads CASSVDMGRCNEQFF. CDR3 sequence (DNA): TGTGCCAGCAGCGTTGATATGGGAAGATGCAATGAGCAGTTCTTC. This chain joins TRBV9 and TRBJ2-1; no reliable D call. There are 15 residues in the CDR3. V lost 2 bases to trimming and J lost 6 bases, with 15 bases between them. Germline loops: CDR1 SGDLS, CDR2 YYNGEE.

Ten or more counts support this clonotype. This chain connects TRBV14 to TRBJ2-1; 11 bases fit TRBD2. Germline V CDR1 and CDR2: SGHDN, FVKESK. V shed 1 base and J 7 bases; nucleotides not matched to a gene: 6. The CDR3 is 16 residues long. The CDR3 DNA is TGTGCCAGCAGCCAAGCAGTAGCGGGAGGGGATAATGAGCAGTTCTTC. Amino acids: CASSQAVAGGDNEQFF.

The chain combines TRBV29-1 with TRBJ2-3; D is perhaps TRBD1 or TRBD2 (5 bases each). The CDR3 contains 14 residues. Looked up from germline, CDR1 is SQVTM and CDR2 is ANQGSEA. Trimming pared 6 bases from V and 1 base from J, leaving 14 bases between. The CDR3 sequence: CSVPGQMGTDTQYF. The CDR3 nucleotides are TGCAGCGTCCCGGGGCAGATGGGCACAGATACGCAGTATTTT.

A word on this clonotype: A clone one base away is much larger, so this may be a read error. The CDR3 carries no conserved terminal phenylalanine or tryptophan, so it likely arises from a read error. The rearrangement joins TRBV9 to TRBJ2-5, with D maybe TRBD1 (5 bases). The CDR3 sequence is 15 residues long. CDR1 is SGDLS and CDR2 is YYNGEE in the germline V gene. V was trimmed by 4 bases and J by 2 bases, leaving 15 bases between them. The CDR3 is CASSSRDSEQETQYL. The CDR3 nucleotides read TGTGCCAGCAGCTCTCGAGACAGCGAACAAGAGACCCAGTACCTC.

This clonotype came up many times. The chain carries TRBV4-1 and TRBJ2-1, with a possible D match to TRBD1 (6 bases). From germline, CDR1 is MGHRA and CDR2 YSYEKL. The V and J ends lost 1 base and 4 bases respectively, with 11 bases between them. The CDR3 is 15 residues long. The CDR3 DNA reads as TGCGCCAGCAGCCAAGGACAGGCCTCATACAATGAGCAGTTCTTC. Its protein product is CASSQGQASYNEQFF.